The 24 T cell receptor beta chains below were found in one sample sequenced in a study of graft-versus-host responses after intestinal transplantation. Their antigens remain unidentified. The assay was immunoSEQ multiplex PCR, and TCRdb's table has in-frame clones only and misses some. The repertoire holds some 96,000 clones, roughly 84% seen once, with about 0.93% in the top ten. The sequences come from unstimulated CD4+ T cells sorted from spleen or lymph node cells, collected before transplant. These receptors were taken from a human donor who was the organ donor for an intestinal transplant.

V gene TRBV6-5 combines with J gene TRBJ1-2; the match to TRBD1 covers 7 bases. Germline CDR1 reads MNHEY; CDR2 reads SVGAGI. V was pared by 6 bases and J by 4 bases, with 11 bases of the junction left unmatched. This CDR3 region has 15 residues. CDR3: CASSRPSQGSYGYTF. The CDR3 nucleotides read TGTGCCAGCAGCCGCCCCTCACAGGGGTCCTATGGCTACACCTTC.

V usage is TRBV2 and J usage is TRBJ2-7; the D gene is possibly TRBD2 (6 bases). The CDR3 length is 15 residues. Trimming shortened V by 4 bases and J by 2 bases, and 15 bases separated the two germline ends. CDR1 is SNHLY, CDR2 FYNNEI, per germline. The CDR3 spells CASSVEGMGPYEQYF. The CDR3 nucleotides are TGTGCCAGCAGTGTGGAGGGTATGGGGCCCTACGAGCAGTACTTC.

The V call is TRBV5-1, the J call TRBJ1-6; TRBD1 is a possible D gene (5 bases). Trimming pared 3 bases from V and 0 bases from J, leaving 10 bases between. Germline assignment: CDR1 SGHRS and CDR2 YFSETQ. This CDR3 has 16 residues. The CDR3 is CASSWDRSSYNSPLHF. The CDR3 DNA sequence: TGCGCCAGCAGCTGGGACCGGAGCTCCTATAATTCACCCCTCCACTTT.

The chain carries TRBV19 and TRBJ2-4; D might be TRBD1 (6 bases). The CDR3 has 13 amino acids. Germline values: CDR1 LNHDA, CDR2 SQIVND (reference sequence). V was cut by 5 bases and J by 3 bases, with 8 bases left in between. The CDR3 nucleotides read TGTGCCAGTAGTGAGGGGGACAAAAACATTCAGTACTTC. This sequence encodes CASSEGDKNIQYF.

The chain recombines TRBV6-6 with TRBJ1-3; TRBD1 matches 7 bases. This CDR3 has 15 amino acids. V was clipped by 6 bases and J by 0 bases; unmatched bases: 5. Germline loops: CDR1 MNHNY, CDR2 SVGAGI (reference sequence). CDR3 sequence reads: CASSQGGASGNTIYF. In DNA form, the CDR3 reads TGTGCCAGCAGCCAGGGGGGGGCCTCTGGAAACACCATATATTTT.

CDR3 DNA sequence: TGTGCCAGCAGTGAAAATCGGGAAGCACAGGGTAGCTATGGCTACACCTTC. Translating gives CASSENREAQGSYGYTF. V is TRBV2 and J is TRBJ1-2; a weak D match, TRBD1 (6 bases). Between the trimmed V and J ends, which lost 2 bases and 4 bases, there was a span of 20 bases. This CDR3 has 17 amino acids. Germline CDR1 and CDR2: SNHLY and FYNNEI.

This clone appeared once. CDR3 sequence (DNA): TGTGCCAGCAGCTTAGATAGGGCGGGAGGCAGTCAGCCCCAGCATTTT. It encodes CASSLDRAGGSQPQHF. The V call is TRBV11-2, the J call TRBJ1-5; D uncertain. V gave up 0 bases and J gave up 6 bases, with 15 bases separating them. Germline CDR1 and CDR2: SGHAT and FQNNGV. The CDR3 contains 16 residues.

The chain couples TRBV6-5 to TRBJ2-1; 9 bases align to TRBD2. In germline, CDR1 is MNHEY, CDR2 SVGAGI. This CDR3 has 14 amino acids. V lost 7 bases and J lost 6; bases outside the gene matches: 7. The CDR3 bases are TGTGCCAGCATCCCCGGGACTAGCACCAATGAGCAGTTCTTC. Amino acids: CASIPGTSTNEQFF.

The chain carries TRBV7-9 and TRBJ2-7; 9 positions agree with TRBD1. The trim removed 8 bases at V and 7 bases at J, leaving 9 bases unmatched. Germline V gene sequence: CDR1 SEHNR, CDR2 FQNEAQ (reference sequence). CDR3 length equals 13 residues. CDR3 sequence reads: CASSWTGAKEQYF. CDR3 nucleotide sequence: TGTGCCAGCTCATGGACAGGGGCGAAGGAGCAGTACTTC.

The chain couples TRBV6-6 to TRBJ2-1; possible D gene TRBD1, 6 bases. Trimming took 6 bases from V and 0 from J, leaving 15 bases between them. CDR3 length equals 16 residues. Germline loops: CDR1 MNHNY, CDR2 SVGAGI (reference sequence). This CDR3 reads CASSSLQGNSYNEQFF. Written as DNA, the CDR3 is TGTGCCAGCAGCAGCCTACAGGGAAACTCCTACAATGAGCAGTTCTTC.

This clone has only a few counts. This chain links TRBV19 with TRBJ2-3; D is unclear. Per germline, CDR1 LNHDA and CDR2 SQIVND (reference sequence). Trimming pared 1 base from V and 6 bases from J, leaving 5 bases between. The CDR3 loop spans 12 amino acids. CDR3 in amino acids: CASSIVGDTQYF. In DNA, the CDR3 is TGTGCCAGTAGTATAGTTGGGGATACGCAGTATTTT.

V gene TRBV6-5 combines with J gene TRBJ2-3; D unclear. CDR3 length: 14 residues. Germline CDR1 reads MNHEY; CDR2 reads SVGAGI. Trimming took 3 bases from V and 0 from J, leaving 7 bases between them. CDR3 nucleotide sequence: TGTGCCAGCAGTTATTGGTCTAGCACAGATACGCAGTATTTT. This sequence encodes CASSYWSSTDTQYF.

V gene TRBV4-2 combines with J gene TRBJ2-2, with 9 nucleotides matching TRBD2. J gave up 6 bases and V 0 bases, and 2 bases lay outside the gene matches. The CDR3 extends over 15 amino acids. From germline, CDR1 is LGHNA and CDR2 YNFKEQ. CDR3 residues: CASSQDAGGPGELFF. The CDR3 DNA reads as TGTGCCAGCAGCCAAGATGCGGGGGGGCCCGGGGAGCTGTTTTTT.

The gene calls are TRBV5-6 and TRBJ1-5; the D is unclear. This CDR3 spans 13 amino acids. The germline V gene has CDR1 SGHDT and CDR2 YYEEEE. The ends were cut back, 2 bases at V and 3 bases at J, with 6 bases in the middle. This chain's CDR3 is CASSLSINQPQHF. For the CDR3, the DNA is TGTGCCAGCAGCTTAAGCATCAATCAGCCCCAGCATTTT. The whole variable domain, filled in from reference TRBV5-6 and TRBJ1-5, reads DAGVTQSPTHLIKTRGQQVTLRCSPKSGHDTVSWYQQALGQGPQFIFQYYEEEERQRGNFPDRFSGHQFPNYSSELNVNALLLGDSALYLCASSLSINQPQHFGDGTRLSIL.

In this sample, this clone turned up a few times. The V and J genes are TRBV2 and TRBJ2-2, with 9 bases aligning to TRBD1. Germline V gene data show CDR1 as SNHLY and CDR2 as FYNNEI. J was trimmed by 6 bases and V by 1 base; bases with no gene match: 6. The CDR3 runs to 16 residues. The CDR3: CASSEGGTGNSGELFF. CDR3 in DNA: TGTGCCAGCAGTGAAGGGGGGACAGGGAATTCCGGGGAGCTGTTTTTT.

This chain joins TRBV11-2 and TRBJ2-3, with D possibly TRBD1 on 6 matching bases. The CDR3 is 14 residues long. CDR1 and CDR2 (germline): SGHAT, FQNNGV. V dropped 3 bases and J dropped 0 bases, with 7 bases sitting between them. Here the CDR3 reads CASSFRGSTDTQYF. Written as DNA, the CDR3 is TGTGCCAGCAGCTTCAGGGGAAGCACAGATACGCAGTATTTT. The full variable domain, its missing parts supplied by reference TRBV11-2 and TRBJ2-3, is EAGVAQSPRYKIIEKRQSVAFWCNPISGHATLYWYQQILGQGPKLLIQFQNNGVVDDSQLPKDRFSAERLKGVDSTLKIQPAKLEDSAVYLCASSFRGSTDTQYFGPGTRLTVL.

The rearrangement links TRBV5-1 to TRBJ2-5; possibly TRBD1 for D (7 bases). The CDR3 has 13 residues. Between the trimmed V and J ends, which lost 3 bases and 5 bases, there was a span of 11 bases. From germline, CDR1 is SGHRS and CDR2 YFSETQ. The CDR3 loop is CASSSTGRETQYF. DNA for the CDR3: TGCGCCAGCAGCTCGACAGGGAGGGAGACCCAGTACTTC.

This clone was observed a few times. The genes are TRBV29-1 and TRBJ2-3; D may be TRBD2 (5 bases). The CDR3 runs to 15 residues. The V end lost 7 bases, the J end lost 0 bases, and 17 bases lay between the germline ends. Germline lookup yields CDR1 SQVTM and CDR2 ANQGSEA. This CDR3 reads CSAYGGLLSTDTQYF. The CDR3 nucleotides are TGCAGCGCCTACGGAGGACTCCTCAGCACAGATACGCAGTATTTT.

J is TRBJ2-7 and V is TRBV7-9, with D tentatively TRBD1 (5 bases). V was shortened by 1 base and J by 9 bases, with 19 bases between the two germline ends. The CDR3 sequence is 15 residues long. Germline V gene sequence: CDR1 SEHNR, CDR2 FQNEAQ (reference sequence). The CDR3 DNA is TGTGCCAGCAGCTTAGACCGCGGCCAGGGCCTAGGGCAGTACTTC. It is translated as CASSLDRGQGLGQYF.

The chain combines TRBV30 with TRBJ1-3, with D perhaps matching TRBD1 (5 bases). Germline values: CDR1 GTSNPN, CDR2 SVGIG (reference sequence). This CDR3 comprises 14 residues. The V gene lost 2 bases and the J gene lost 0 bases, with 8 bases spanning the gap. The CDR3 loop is CAWSTGGSGNTIYF. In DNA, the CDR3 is TGTGCCTGGAGTACGGGGGGCTCTGGAAACACCATATATTTT.

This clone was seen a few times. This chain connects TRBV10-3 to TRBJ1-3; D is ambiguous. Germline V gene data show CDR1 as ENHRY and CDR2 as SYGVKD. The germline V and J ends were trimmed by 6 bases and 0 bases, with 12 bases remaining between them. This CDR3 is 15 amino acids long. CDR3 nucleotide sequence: TGTGCCATCAGATCCGACGCGTACTCTGGAAACACCATATATTTT. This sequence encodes CAIRSDAYSGNTIYF.

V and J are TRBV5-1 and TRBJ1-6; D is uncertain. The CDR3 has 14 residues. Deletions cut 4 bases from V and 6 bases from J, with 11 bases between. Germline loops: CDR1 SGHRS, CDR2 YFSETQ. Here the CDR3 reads CASSPDWGNSPLHF. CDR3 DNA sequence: TGCGCCAGCAGCCCGGACTGGGGTAATTCACCCCTCCACTTT.

The CDR3 DNA sequence: TGTGCCAGCAAGATAAGCAGGGGGAACACTGAAGCTTTCTTT. Translated, it gives CASKISRGNTEAFF. The chain is built from TRBV28 and TRBJ1-1; D possibly corresponds to TRBD1 (6 bases). Looked up from germline, CDR1 is MDHEN and CDR2 is SYDVKM. The CDR3 has 14 residues. Trimming removed 7 bases from V and 1 base from J, with 13 bases in between. Using reference TRBV28 and TRBJ1-1 for the parts outside the CDR3, the full variable domain is DVKVTQSSRYLVKRTGEKVFLECVQDMDHENMFWYRQDPGLGLRLIYFSYDVKMKEKGDIPEGYSVSREKKERFSLILESASTNQTSMYLCASKISRGNTEAFFGQGTRLTVV.

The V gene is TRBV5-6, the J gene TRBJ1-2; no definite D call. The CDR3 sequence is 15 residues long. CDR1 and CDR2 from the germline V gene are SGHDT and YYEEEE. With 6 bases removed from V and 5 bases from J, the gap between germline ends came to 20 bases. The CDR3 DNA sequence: TGTGCCAGCAAAGATCGGCAACTTTCATCGTATGGCTACACCTTC. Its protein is CASKDRQLSSYGYTF.